The clone carrying this T cell receptor beta chain was seen repeatedly, ten times or more. Its antigen remains unknown. The sample belongs to a study of T cells in Graves' hyperthyroidism and ophthalmopathy. Diagnoses used clinical symptoms, serum thyroxine and TRAb, thyroid ultrasound and orbital computed tomography. The authors took PBMCs from 10 ml fresh peripheral blood. This CDR3 is 13 amino acids long. V was clipped by 5 bases and J by 6 bases, with 11 bases between them. The V gene's germline CDR1 is MGHDK and CDR2 SYGVNS. Study-wide findings and caveats: Ophthalmopathy was model-predicted a median roughly 6.2 months pre-onset.

RNA transcripts gave rise to amplified TCR beta CDR3 regions. The HTBI primer set was used in a first-round RT-PCR of the TCR CDR3. TCRdb used MiXCR to reprocess the multiplex PCR reads, holding one entry per CDR3 protein. Counted here are about 250,000 distinct CDR3 sequences, approximately 25% occurring once; the ten biggest clones make up 35% to 40%. This sequence originates from a woman between 40 and 50 years old with Graves' ophthalmopathy. The chain carries TRBV25-1 and TRBJ1-3, with D maybe TRBD1 (6 bases). The sample comprised blood. The CDR3 loop reads CASSRTGLNTIYF. As DNA, the CDR3 is TGTGCCAGCAGTCGTACAGGGTTAAACACCATATATTTT.